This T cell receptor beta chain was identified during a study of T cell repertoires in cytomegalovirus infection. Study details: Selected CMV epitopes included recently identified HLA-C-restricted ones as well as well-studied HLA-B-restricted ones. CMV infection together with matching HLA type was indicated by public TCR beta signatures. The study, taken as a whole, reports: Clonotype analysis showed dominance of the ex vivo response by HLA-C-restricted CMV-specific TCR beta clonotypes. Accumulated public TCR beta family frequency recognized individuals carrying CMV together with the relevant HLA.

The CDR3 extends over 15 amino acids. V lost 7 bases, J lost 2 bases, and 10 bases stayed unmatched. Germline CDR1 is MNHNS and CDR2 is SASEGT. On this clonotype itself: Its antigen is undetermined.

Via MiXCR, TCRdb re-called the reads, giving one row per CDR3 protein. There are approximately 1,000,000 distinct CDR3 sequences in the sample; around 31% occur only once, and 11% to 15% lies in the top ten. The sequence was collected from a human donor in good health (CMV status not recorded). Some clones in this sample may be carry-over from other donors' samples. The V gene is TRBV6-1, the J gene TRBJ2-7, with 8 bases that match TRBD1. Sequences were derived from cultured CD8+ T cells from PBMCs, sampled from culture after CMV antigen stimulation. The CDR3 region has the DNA TGTGCCAGCAATGCGACAGGGGACCCTACCTACGAGCAGTACTTC. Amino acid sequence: CASNATGDPTYEQYF.